This TCR beta chain was retrieved from a study of T cells after yellow fever vaccination. Turning to the study itself: Fractions low in cell number were prepared with SMART-Seq v4 Ultra Low Input. Study-wide results and caveats: From the bulk population, abundant clonotypes could contaminate and appear within FACS-sorted repertoires. It was a weaker secondary response, yet one that peaked faster, at day 5 versus 15.

They built TCR cDNA with 5'RACE template switching, a step that put in a universal primer site and UMIs. TCRdb independently ran MiXCR on the 5' RACE reads; one entry per CDR3 protein. The profile shows 500,000 to 550,000 distinct CDR3 sequences, 21% of them singletons. The CDR3 spans 14 residues. Deletions cut 2 bases from V and 4 bases from J, with 12 bases between. Germline CDR1 is KGHSH and CDR2 is LQKENI. About this clonotype: Its antigen is still unknown.

This sequence originates from a young man who received the YFV17D yellow fever vaccine. The material sequenced was PBMCs, taken less than 25 days after the first yellow fever vaccination. The chain carries TRBV18 and TRBJ2-7, with D unresolved. The CDR3 loop is CASSPSDKAYEQYF. In nucleotides, the CDR3 is TGTGCCAGCTCACCATCCGACAAAGCATACGAGCAGTACTTC.